The 22 T cell receptor beta chains in this list originate from one sample, sequenced in a study of blood T cell repertoires in COVID-19. Produced via immunoSEQ multiplex PCR; TCRdb's table is partial and in-frame only. The repertoire holds 270,000 or so clones, with approximately 91% as singletons. The sequenced sample consisted of PBMCs or T cells enriched from blood (not recorded which). The origin of the receptors is a woman in her 40s with acute COVID-19.

V gene TRBV4-3 combines with J gene TRBJ1-3; tentatively, D is TRBD1 (6 bases). Per the germline V gene, CDR1 is LGHNA and CDR2 is YSLEER. The CDR3 is made up of 15 amino acids. The germline V and J ends were trimmed by 0 bases and 4 bases, with 10 bases remaining between them. For the CDR3, the DNA is TGCGCCAGCAGCCAAGACGGGGGGCTCGGAAACACCATATATTTT. Its protein product is CASSQDGGLGNTIYF.

The rearrangement links TRBV3-1 (or the pseudogene TRBV3-2) to TRBJ2-5; possibly TRBD2 for D (5 bases). Trimming took off 5 bases at V and 5 bases at J, with 12 bases between the two ends. Germline V gene lookup returns CDR1 LGHDT and CDR2 YNNKEL (reference sequence). This CDR3 is built from 13 residues. CDR3 DNA sequence: TGTGCCAGCAGCTTCGGACTTGGGGAGACCCAGTACTTC. Residues: CASSFGLGETQYF.

This clone was counted once. The V gene is TRBV30, the J gene TRBJ2-1; the match to TRBD2 covers 16 bases. Trimming cost V 8 bases and J 5 bases; bases outside gene matches: 6. CDR1 is GTSNPN and CDR2 is SVGIG in the germline V gene (reference sequence). The CDR3 sequence is 15 residues long. CDR3 bases: TGTGCCCAGGGGACTAGCGGGGGGGGGCACAATGAGCAGTTCTTC. This codes for CAQGTSGGGHNEQFF.

The V gene is TRBV19, the J gene TRBJ2-7, with TRBD1 identical over 7 bases. J was trimmed by 1 base and V by 3 bases; bases with no gene match: 9. CDR1 is LNHDA, CDR2 SQIVND, per germline (reference sequence). The CDR3 length is 16 residues. The CDR3 bases are TGTGCCAGTAGTATTTCGAGGGCAGGGGGTTCCTACGAGCAGTACTTC. This translates into CASSISRAGGSYEQYF.

The chain recombines TRBV19 with TRBJ1-1; D possibly corresponds to TRBD1 (5 bases). The V gene lost 5 bases and the J gene lost 1 base, with 14 bases spanning the gap. The CDR3 runs 15 residues. In germline, CDR1 is LNHDA, CDR2 SQIVND (reference sequence). This CDR3 reads CASSQDGGWNTEAFF. The DNA of the CDR3 is TGTGCCAGTAGTCAGGACGGGGGTTGGAACACTGAAGCTTTCTTT.

The chain is built from TRBV28 and TRBJ1-3; TRBD1 aligns across 8 bases. This CDR3 has 16 amino acids. V lost 7 bases, J lost 0 bases, and 8 bases stayed unmatched. CDR1 and CDR2 (germline): MDHEN, SYDVKM. The DNA of the CDR3 is TGTGCCAGCAATGACGACAGGGGCGTCTCTGGAAACACCATATATTTT. Its translation is CASNDDRGVSGNTIYF.

This clone was recorded once. The chain carries TRBV19 and TRBJ2-1, with 9 nucleotides matching TRBD2. Germline V CDR1 and CDR2: LNHDA, SQIVND (reference sequence). The CDR3 totals 16 residues. Losses at the gene ends were 5 bases for V and 3 bases for J; bases not matched to a gene: 8. In DNA, the CDR3 is TGTGCCAGTAGTCCGGTTCTTAGCGGGAGCTACAATGAGCAGTTCTTC. Its protein product is CASSPVLSGSYNEQFF.

This chain joins TRBV28 and TRBJ1-1, with TRBD1 identical over 7 bases. The CDR3 has 13 amino acids. V lost 7 bases to trimming and J lost 3 bases; unmatched junction nucleotides: 5. CDR1 and CDR2 (germline): MDHEN, SYDVKM. The CDR3 spells CASTVDRDTEAFF. The DNA of the CDR3 is TGTGCCAGCACCGTAGACAGGGACACTGAAGCTTTCTTT.

The rearrangement uses TRBV27 and TRBJ1-1; the D gene is possibly TRBD1 (6 bases). Germline-derived CDR1 and CDR2 are MNHEY and SMNVEV (reference sequence). V was trimmed by 3 bases and J by 5 bases, leaving 10 bases between them. The CDR3 has 13 residues. In DNA form, the CDR3 reads TGTGCCAGCAGTTTTGTTCAGGGGACTGAAGCTTTCTTT. Translated: CASSFVQGTEAFF.

V usage is TRBV5-5 and J usage is TRBJ1-6; 8 nucleotides line up with TRBD1. The CDR3 is made up of 18 amino acids. Losses at the gene ends were 1 base for V and 8 bases for J; bases not matched to a gene: 14. Germline V gene sequence: CDR1 SGHKS, CDR2 YYEKEE (reference sequence). In DNA form, the CDR3 reads TGTGCCAGCAGCTTGAAAGTCGTAACAGGACAGGGTGATTCACCCCTCCACTTT. This translates into CASSLKVVTGQGDSPLHF. Drawing the rest from reference TRBV5-5 and TRBJ1-6, the complete variable domain is DAGVTQSPTHLIKTRGQQVTLRCSPISGHKSVSWYQQVLGQGPQFIFQYYEKEERGRGNFPDRFSARQFPNYSSELNVNALLLGDSALYLCASSLKVVTGQGDSPLHFGNGTRLTVT.

In this sample, this clone turned up a few times. This chain joins TRBV2 and TRBJ1-2; 9 nucleotides match TRBD1. With V trimmed by 7 bases and J by 8 bases, 11 bases remained unmatched. The CDR3 is 14 amino acids. Looked up from germline, CDR1 is SNHLY and CDR2 is FYNNEI. CDR3 in amino acids: CASTESDRGGGYTF. In nucleotides, the CDR3 is TGTGCCAGCACCGAATCGGACAGGGGAGGGGGCTACACCTTC.

The rearrangement uses TRBV7-2 and TRBJ1-2, with D possibly matching TRBD1 (5 bases). This CDR3 region has 15 residues. Per germline, CDR1 SGHTA and CDR2 FQGNSA. The V and J ends lost 5 bases and 2 bases respectively, with 15 bases between them. As DNA, the CDR3 is TGTGCCAGCAGCGCCACTCAGGACAAGAACTATGGCTACACCTTC. Amino acids: CASSATQDKNYGYTF.

This sequence joins TRBV7-8 and TRBJ1-5, with TRBD1 identical over 10 bases. CDR3 length: 16 amino acids. After removal of 5 bases from V and 8 bases from J, the junction contained 12 bases not matched to a gene. Germline CDR1 reads SGHVS; CDR2 reads FQNEAQ. CDR3: CASSPHRDRGTKPQHF. The CDR3 DNA is TGTGCCAGCAGCCCCCACCGGGACAGGGGAACAAAGCCCCAGCATTTT.

V and J are TRBV9 and TRBJ2-7; 12 nucleotides agree with TRBD1. Germline CDR1 and CDR2: SGDLS and YYNGEE. This CDR3 is built from 15 residues. Losses at the gene ends were 4 bases for V and 4 bases for J; bases not matched to a gene: 6. The CDR3 bases are TGTGCCAGCAGCCAAGGGACAGGGGGCTTTTACGAGCAGTACTTC. Translation gives CASSQGTGGFYEQYF.

The chain joins TRBV7-6 to TRBJ1-4; D is possibly TRBD1 (5 bases). Germline lookup yields CDR1 SGHVS and CDR2 FNYEAQ. Deletions cut 3 bases from V and 6 bases from J, with 8 bases between. The CDR3 consists of 13 residues. The CDR3 region is CASSLGGYEKLFF. CDR3 bases: TGTGCCAGCAGCTTGGGGGGTTATGAAAAACTGTTTTTT. Based on the CDR3 plus reference TRBV7-6 and TRBJ1-4, the full variable domain is GAGVSQSPRYKVTKRGQDVALRCDPISGHVSLYWYRQALGQGPEFLTYFNYEAQQDKSGLPNDRFSAERPEGSISTLTIQRTEQRDSAMYRCASSLGGYEKLFFGSGTQLSVL.

The V call is TRBV5-1, the J call TRBJ1-1; 9 nucleotides align to TRBD1. V shed 3 bases and J 4 bases; nucleotides not matched to a gene: 7. The length of the CDR3 is 15 residues. Germline-derived CDR1 and CDR2 are SGHRS and YFSETQ. CDR3 coding DNA: TGCGCCAGCAGCTCATCCGGGACAGGGATCACTGAAGCTTTCTTT. Residues: CASSSSGTGITEAFF.

The chain uses TRBV5-5 and TRBJ1-1; possibly TRBD1 for D (6 bases). Trimming cost V 4 bases and J 3 bases, with 13 bases left between them. In germline, CDR1 is SGHKS, CDR2 YYEKEE (reference sequence). CDR3 length: 14 residues. The CDR3 DNA reads as TGTGCCAGCAGCCTCAGGGGTGGCGACACTGAAGCTTTCTTT. It is translated as CASSLRGGDTEAFF. The entire variable domain, with the rest obtained from reference TRBV5-5 and TRBJ1-1, is as follows: DAGVTQSPTHLIKTRGQQVTLRCSPISGHKSVSWYQQVLGQGPQFIFQYYEKEERGRGNFPDRFSARQFPNYSSELNVNALLLGDSALYLCASSLRGGDTEAFFGQGTRLTVV.

This chain connects TRBV5-1 to TRBJ2-7; D is ambiguous. The CDR3 has 13 residues. Trimming stripped 4 bases from V and 3 bases from J, with 11 bases between. The V gene's germline CDR1 is SGHRS and CDR2 YFSETQ. In DNA form, the CDR3 reads TGCGCCAGCAGCCCCCCGGTGCTCTACGAGCAGTACTTC. Protein product: CASSPPVLYEQYF.

V usage is TRBV29-1 and J usage is TRBJ2-7; 9 bases line up with TRBD1. After removal of 6 bases from V and 2 bases from J, the junction contained 5 bases not matched to a gene. Germline-derived CDR1 and CDR2 are SQVTM and ANQGSEA. CDR3 length: 13 residues. CDR3 DNA: TGCAGCGTCACGGGACAGGGCCCCTACGAGCAGTACTTC. Protein sequence: CSVTGQGPYEQYF.

V gene TRBV15 combines with J gene TRBJ1-4; 12 bases line up with TRBD1. Germline loops: CDR1 LNHNV, CDR2 YYDKDF (reference sequence). This CDR3 contains 18 residues. V shed 1 base and J 4 bases; nucleotides not matched to a gene: 7. In DNA, the CDR3 is TGTGCCACCAGCAGAGGGGACAGGGGGCGTTTTGTTAATGAAAAACTGTTTTTT. Translated: CATSRGDRGRFVNEKLFF.

The gene calls are TRBV6-5 and TRBJ2-5; 8 bases line up with TRBD1. The V and J ends lost 0 bases and 4 bases, in that order; junction bases with no gene match: 7. This CDR3 is built from 16 residues. Germline CDR1 reads MNHEY; CDR2 reads SVGAGI. The CDR3 region has the DNA TGTGCCAGCAGTTACTCGGGACAGGAGATAAGAGAGACCCAGTACTTC. It is translated as CASSYSGQEIRETQYF.

V is TRBV14 and J is TRBJ1-4; D is ambiguous. V was pared by 1 base and J by 5 bases, with 17 bases between. The germline V gene encodes CDR1 SGHDN and CDR2 FVKESK. The CDR3 extends over 17 amino acids. This chain's CDR3 is CASSQVLLSPSNEKLFF. The CDR3 nucleotides are TGTGCCAGCAGCCAAGTACTCCTTTCACCCTCAAATGAAAAACTGTTTTTT.